The 25 T cell receptor beta chains below all came from one sample that was sequenced in a study of vaccination and CD4 T cells after COVID-19. Treatment: roughly 10-day PBMC culture with coronavirus spike peptide pools or control peptides (ViraFEST assay). These receptors have no identified antigens. The Oncomine TCR Beta short-read assay was applied to DNA of cultured CD4+ T cells. TCRdb analysed the PCR reads with MiXCR anew, one entry per CDR3 protein. The repertoire holds roughly 15,000 distinct CDR3 sequences, with about three fifths as singletons. The sequenced sample was CD4+ T cells from blood, cultured in vitro. The receptor source for this set is a human donor who had recovered from COVID-19.

The V call is TRBV15, the J call TRBJ2-5, with a possible D match to TRBD2 (6 bases). Trimming took 5 bases from V and 2 from J, leaving 9 bases between them. Germline V CDR1 and CDR2: LNHNV, YYDKDF (reference sequence). The CDR3 spans 13 residues. The CDR3 spells CATSWGVQETQYF. The DNA of the CDR3 is TGTGCCACCAGCTGGGGGGTACAAGAGACCCAGTACTTC.

Concerning this clonotype itself: A junction boundary mismatches the germline segment, possibly from a read error. The rearrangement uses TRBV20-1 and TRBJ1-1; D might be TRBD1 (5 bases). Germline lookup yields CDR1 DFQATT and CDR2 SNEGSKA (reference sequence). This CDR3 spans 13 amino acids. The CDR3 DNA is TGCAGTCCTAGCGGGGGGATGAACACTGAAGCTTTCTTT. This encodes CSPSGGMNTEAFF.

This clonotype was counted once. This sequence joins TRBV27 and TRBJ1-3; TRBD1 might be the D (5 bases). CDR3 size: 13 residues. Germline V gives CDR1 MNHEY, CDR2 SMNVEV (reference sequence). V was pared by 2 bases and J by 8 bases, with 10 bases between. The CDR3 spells CASSLRPGDTIYF. CDR3 sequence (DNA): TGTGCCAGCAGTTTAAGGCCGGGGGACACCATATATTTT.

CDR3: CASTVSGSRHEKLFF. The CDR3 coding sequence is TGTGCCAGTACGGTCAGCGGCAGCCGCCATGAAAAACTGTTTTTT. V gene TRBV19 combines with J gene TRBJ1-4; no definite D call. V lost 7 bases, J lost 6 bases, and 18 bases lay in between. The CDR3 sequence is 15 residues long. Germline values: CDR1 LNHDA, CDR2 SQIVND (reference sequence).

The rearrangement joins TRBV7-3 to TRBJ1-6, with unresolved D. Germline loops: CDR1 SGHTA, CDR2 FQGTGA. Trimming stripped 5 bases from V and 6 bases from J, with 17 bases between. This CDR3 region has 16 residues. The CDR3 DNA sequence: TGTGCCAGCAGCCGATTTCCTGGCAGCGTTAATTCACCCCTCCACTTT. This gives the protein CASSRFPGSVNSPLHF. Variable domain in full (rest from reference TRBV7-3 and TRBJ1-6): GAGVSQTPSNKVTEKGKYVELRCDPISGHTALYWYRQSLGQGPEFLIYFQGTGAADDSGLPNDRFFAVRPEGSVSTLKIQRTERGDSAVYLCASSRFPGSVNSPLHFGNGTRLTVT.

J is TRBJ2-3 and V is TRBV10-1; 11 nucleotides agree with TRBD2. Trimming cost V 3 bases and J 4 bases; bases outside gene matches: 6. CDR1 and CDR2 (germline): WNHNN, SYGVQD (reference sequence). The CDR3 sequence is 16 residues long. The CDR3 nucleotides read TGCGCCAGCAGTGATGAGGCTAGCGGGAGGCCAGATACGCAGTATTTT. Encoded protein: CASSDEASGRPDTQYF.

The rearrangement uses TRBV18 and TRBJ2-7; 10 positions agree with TRBD2. Germline V gene data show CDR1 as KGHSH and CDR2 as LQKENI. V shed 6 bases, J shed 7 bases, and the junction held 9 bases outside the gene matches. The CDR3 length is 14 residues. CDR3 DNA sequence: TGTGCCAGCTCGCCGCAGCGGGAGGGCCATGAGCAGTACTTC. Translation gives CASSPQREGHEQYF.

The V call is TRBV24-1, the J call TRBJ2-2; 12 positions match TRBD2. After removal of 1 base from V and 1 base from J, the junction contained 6 bases not matched to a gene. Germline V lookup: CDR1 KGHDR, CDR2 SFDVKD. The CDR3 is 19 amino acids. CDR3 sequence reads: CATSDLTSGRKVNTGELFF. CDR3 sequence (DNA): TGTGCCACCAGTGATTTAACTAGCGGGAGGAAGGTGAACACCGGGGAGCTGTTTTTT.

This chain uses TRBV7-2 with TRBJ1-2, with TRBD1 matching over 7 bases. The CDR3 loop spans 15 amino acids. The ends lost 6 bases at V and 6 bases at J; junction bases unmatched: 13. From germline, CDR1 is SGHTA and CDR2 FQGNSA. Here the CDR3 reads CASRTTGVGGHGYTF. The CDR3 coding sequence is TGTGCCAGCAGAACCACAGGGGTTGGTGGTCATGGCTACACCTTC. Full variable domain (remainder filled in from reference TRBV7-2 and TRBJ1-2): GAGVSQSPSNKVTEKGKDVELRCDPISGHTALYWYRQSLGQGLEFLIYFQGNSAPDKSGLPSDRFSAERTGGSVSTLTIQRTQQEDSAVYLCASRTTGVGGHGYTFGSGTRLTVV.

The chain carries TRBV2 and TRBJ2-3; 7 positions agree with TRBD1. Germline V gene lookup returns CDR1 SNHLY and CDR2 FYNNEI. The junction had 6 bases not matched to a gene; V was cut back by 4 bases and J by 5 bases. The CDR3 contains 14 residues. CDR3 sequence: CASSVGGAVDTQYF. DNA of the CDR3: TGTGCCAGCAGTGTAGGGGGCGCGGTAGATACGCAGTATTTT. Looking up the rest from reference TRBV2 and TRBJ2-3 gives the full variable domain: EPEVTQTPSHQVTQMGQEVILRCVPISNHLYFYWYRQILGQKVEFLVSFYNNEISEKSEIFDDQFSVERPDGSNFTLKIRSTKLEDSAMYFCASSVGGAVDTQYFGPGTRLTVL.

The chain uses TRBV2 and TRBJ1-6; TRBD1 might be the D (6 bases). In germline, CDR1 is SNHLY, CDR2 FYNNEI. The ends were cut back, 5 bases at V and 11 bases at J, with 19 bases in the middle. CDR3 length: 15 residues. The CDR3 coding sequence is TGTGCCAGCAGTACCACCGGGGGCCGGGGTCCACCCCTCCACTTT. Protein sequence: CASSTTGGRGPPLHF.

This clonotype has only one observation. This sequence joins TRBV11-3 and TRBJ2-1; 8 nucleotides agree with TRBD2. This CDR3 spans 18 amino acids. With 3 bases clipped from V and 5 bases from J, the junction kept 15 bases outside the gene matches. Germline CDR1 and CDR2: SGHNT and YENEEA. The CDR3 sequence: CASSLGLSGSGGDNEQFF. CDR3 coding DNA: TGTGCCAGCAGCTTGGGGTTGAGCGGGAGTGGGGGGGACAATGAGCAGTTCTTC.

This chain connects TRBV20-1 to TRBJ2-1, with 10 bases aligning to TRBD2. V shed 0 bases, J shed 8 bases, and the junction held 7 bases outside the gene matches. The CDR3 runs 15 residues. The V gene's germline CDR1 is DFQATT and CDR2 SNEGSKA (reference sequence). The CDR3 loop reads CSAREGAGGPHEQFF. The CDR3 nucleotides are TGCAGTGCTAGAGAGGGAGCGGGAGGGCCACATGAGCAGTTCTTC.

The V and J genes are TRBV2 and TRBJ2-5, with TRBD1 identical over 7 bases. With V trimmed by 10 bases and J by 2 bases, 10 bases remained unmatched. The germline V gene has CDR1 SNHLY and CDR2 FYNNEI. The CDR3 totals 14 residues. The CDR3 DNA is TGTGCCACCCTCCCAGACAGGGTTCAAGAGACCCAGTACTTC. This gives the protein CATLPDRVQETQYF.

V gene TRBV12-5 combines with J gene TRBJ1-1, with a possible D match to TRBD1 (5 bases). Germline lookup yields CDR1 LGHNT and CDR2 FRNRAP. V shed 4 bases and J shed 2 bases, with 23 bases lying between them. This CDR3 contains 18 residues. The CDR3 reads CASGSAWGGSRGNTEAFF. As DNA, the CDR3 is TGTGCTAGTGGTTCGGCCTGGGGTGGCAGTAGGGGAAACACTGAAGCTTTCTTT.

J is TRBJ1-2 and V is TRBV28; TRBD1 aligns across 7 bases. The length of the CDR3 is 15 residues. V lost 10 bases, J lost 7 bases, and 18 bases stayed unmatched. Per the germline V gene, CDR1 is MDHEN and CDR2 is SYDVKM. The CDR3 loop reads CATGHQGELLGGYTF. As DNA, the CDR3 is TGTGCCACAGGACATCAGGGGGAATTACTTGGTGGCTACACCTTC.

This clonotype was recorded only once. This chain connects TRBV27 to TRBJ2-3; no firm D call. V lost 3 bases and J lost 0, with 10 bases in between. The CDR3 is made up of 15 amino acids. Looked up from germline, CDR1 is MNHEY and CDR2 is SMNVEV (reference sequence). In DNA, the CDR3 is TGTGCCAGCAGTTTCAAGCGACTGAGCACAGATACGCAGTATTTT. Residues: CASSFKRLSTDTQYF.

The chain has TRBV5-4 and TRBJ2-5; 9 bases agree with TRBD1. The CDR3 extends over 14 amino acids. Unmatched junction bases numbered 3, after V lost 3 bases and J lost 3 bases. Germline lookup yields CDR1 SGHNT and CDR2 YYREEE (reference sequence). The chain's CDR3 is CASSWDRAEETQYF. The CDR3 nucleotides read TGTGCCAGCAGCTGGGACAGGGCTGAAGAGACCCAGTACTTC.

V and J are TRBV28 and TRBJ1-2, with TRBD1 matching 9 bases. The CDR3 contains 15 residues. V lost 9 bases and J lost 5; bases outside the gene matches: 13. Germline V gives CDR1 MDHEN, CDR2 SYDVKM. The CDR3 DNA follows: TGTGCCAGTCAGGGACAGGGTCTTTTTGGGTATGGCTACACCTTC. Translating it yields CASQGQGLFGYGYTF.

This rearrangement joins TRBV11-1 to TRBJ1-2; possibly TRBD1 for D (5 bases). V dropped 3 bases and J dropped 8 bases, with 13 bases sitting between them. Germline CDR1 reads SGHAT; CDR2 reads FQDESV (reference sequence). The CDR3 has 13 amino acids. CDR3 sequence: CASSFEGEGGYTF. The DNA of the CDR3 is TGTGCCAGCAGCTTCGAAGGGGAAGGGGGCTACACCTTC.

This chain joins TRBV6-4 and TRBJ1-4; 8 nucleotides line up with TRBD1. From germline, CDR1 is MRHNA and CDR2 SNTAGT. Trimming cost V 5 bases and J 4 bases; bases outside gene matches: 6. The CDR3 has 15 amino acids. CDR3 amino acids: CASSLPGQVNEKLFF. The CDR3, as DNA: TGTGCCAGCAGTCTTCCGGGACAGGTTAATGAAAAACTGTTTTTT.

The chain recombines TRBV10-1 with TRBJ1-1; TRBD1 might be the D (5 bases). The CDR3 sequence is 14 residues long. V was shortened by 5 bases and J by 11 bases, with 21 bases between the two germline ends. Germline loops: CDR1 WNHNN, CDR2 SYGVQD (reference sequence). This chain's CDR3 is CASSPGREVPGAFF. The CDR3 bases are TGCGCCAGCAGTCCGGGACGGGAAGTTCCCGGGGCTTTCTTT.

The chain is built from TRBV24-1 and TRBJ2-5; 11 bases agree with TRBD2. With 5 bases clipped from V and 4 bases from J, the junction kept 8 bases outside the gene matches. The CDR3 is made up of 16 amino acids. The germline V gene has CDR1 KGHDR and CDR2 SFDVKD. The CDR3 DNA is TGTGCCACCAGTGTAGGTAGCGGGAGGGCCGGAGAGACCCAGTACTTC. Amino acid sequence: CATSVGSGRAGETQYF.

This chain joins TRBV6-1 and TRBJ1-4; 7 bases map to TRBD1. The germline CDR1 and CDR2 sequences are MNHNS and SASEGT. The J segment lost 7 bases and the V segment lost 5 bases, leaving 10 bases of the junction unmatched. The CDR3 runs to 15 residues. The CDR3 DNA reads as TGTGCCAGCAGTCGGGACAGCCAGCCGCGTGAAAAACTGTTTTTT. Amino acids: CASSRDSQPREKLFF.

This chain uses TRBV12-3 or TRBV12-4 with TRBJ2-5, with D possibly being TRBD1 (6 bases). V shed 1 base and J shed 7 bases, with 16 bases lying between them. The CDR3 has 15 residues. The CDR3 is CASSLVTGLLGTQYF. CDR3 nucleotides: TGTGCCAGCAGTTTAGTTACAGGGCTCCTCGGGACCCAGTACTTC.